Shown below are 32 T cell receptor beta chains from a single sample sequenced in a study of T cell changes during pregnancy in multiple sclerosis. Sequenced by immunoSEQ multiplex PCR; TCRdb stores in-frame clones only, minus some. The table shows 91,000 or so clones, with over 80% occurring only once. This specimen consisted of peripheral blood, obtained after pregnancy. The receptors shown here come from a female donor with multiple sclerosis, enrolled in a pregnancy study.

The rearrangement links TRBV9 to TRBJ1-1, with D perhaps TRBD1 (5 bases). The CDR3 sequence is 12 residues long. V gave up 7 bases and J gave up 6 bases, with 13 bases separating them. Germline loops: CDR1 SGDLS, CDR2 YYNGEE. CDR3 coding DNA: TGTGCCAGCGGGGCGGGACTGGCTGAAGCTTTCTTT. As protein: CASGAGLAEAFF. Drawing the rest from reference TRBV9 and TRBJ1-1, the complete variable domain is DSGVTQTPKHLITATGQRVTLRCSPRSGDLSVYWYQQSLDQGLQFLIQYYNGEERAKGNILERFSAQQFPDLHSELNLSSLELGDSALYFCASGAGLAEAFFGQGTRLTVV.

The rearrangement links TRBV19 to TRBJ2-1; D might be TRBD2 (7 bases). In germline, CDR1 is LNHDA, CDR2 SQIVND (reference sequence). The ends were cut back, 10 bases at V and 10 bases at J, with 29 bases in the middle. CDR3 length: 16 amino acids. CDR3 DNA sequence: TGTGCCACGACATCAATTTGGGGGGGGGCAATTAACGAGCAGTTCTTC. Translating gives CATTSIWGGAINEQFF.

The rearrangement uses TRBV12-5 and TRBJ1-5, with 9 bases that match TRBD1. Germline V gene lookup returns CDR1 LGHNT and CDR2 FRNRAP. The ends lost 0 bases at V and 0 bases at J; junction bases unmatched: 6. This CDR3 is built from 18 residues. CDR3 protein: CASGLVHGTGRSNQPQHF. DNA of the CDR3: TGTGCTAGTGGTTTGGTACACGGGACAGGGCGTAGCAATCAGCCCCAGCATTTT.

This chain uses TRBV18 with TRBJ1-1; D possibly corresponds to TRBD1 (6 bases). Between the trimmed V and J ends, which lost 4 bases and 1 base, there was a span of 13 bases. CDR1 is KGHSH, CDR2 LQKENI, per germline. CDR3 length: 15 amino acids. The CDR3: CASSQNREQNTEAFF. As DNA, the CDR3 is TGTGCCAGCTCACAAAACAGGGAGCAGAACACTGAAGCTTTCTTT.

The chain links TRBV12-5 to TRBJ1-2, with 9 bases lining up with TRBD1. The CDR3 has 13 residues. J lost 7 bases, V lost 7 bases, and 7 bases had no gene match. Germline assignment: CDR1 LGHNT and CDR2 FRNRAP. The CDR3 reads CASARDRAFGYTF. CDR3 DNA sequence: TGTGCTAGTGCCCGGGACAGGGCCTTTGGCTACACCTTC.

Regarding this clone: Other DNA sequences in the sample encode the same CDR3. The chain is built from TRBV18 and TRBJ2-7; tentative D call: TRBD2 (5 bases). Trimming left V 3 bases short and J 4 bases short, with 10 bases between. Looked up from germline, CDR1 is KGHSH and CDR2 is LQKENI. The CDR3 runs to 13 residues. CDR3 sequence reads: CASSPDSLYEQYF. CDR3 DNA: TGTGCCAGCTCACCGGACTCGCTATACGAGCAGTACTTC.

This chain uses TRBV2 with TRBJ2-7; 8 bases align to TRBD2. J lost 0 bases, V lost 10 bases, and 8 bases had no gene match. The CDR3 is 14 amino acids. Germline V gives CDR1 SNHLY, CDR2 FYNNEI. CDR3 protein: CATREGRNSYEQYF. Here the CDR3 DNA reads TGTGCCACACGGGAGGGGCGCAACTCCTACGAGCAGTACTTC.

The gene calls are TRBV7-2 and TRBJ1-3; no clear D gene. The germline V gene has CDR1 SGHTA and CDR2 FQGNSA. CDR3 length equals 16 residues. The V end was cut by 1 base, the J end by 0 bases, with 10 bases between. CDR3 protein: CASSLVSGVSGNTIYF. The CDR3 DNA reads TGTGCCAGCAGCTTAGTATCCGGTGTCTCTGGAAACACCATATATTTT.

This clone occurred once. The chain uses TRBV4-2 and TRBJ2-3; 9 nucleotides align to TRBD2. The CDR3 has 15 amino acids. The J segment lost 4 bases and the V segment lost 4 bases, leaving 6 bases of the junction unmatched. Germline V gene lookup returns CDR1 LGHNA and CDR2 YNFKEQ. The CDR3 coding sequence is TGTGCCAGCAGCCGAGTAGCGGGAGAGCCAGATACGCAGTATTTT. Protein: CASSRVAGEPDTQYF.

The CDR3 is CAWSDGTYEKLFF. The CDR3 DNA sequence: TGTGCCTGGAGCGACGGGACTTATGAAAAACTGTTTTTT. The rearrangement links TRBV30 to TRBJ1-4; TRBD1 might be the D (5 bases). Germline CDR1 reads GTSNPN; CDR2 reads SVGIG (reference sequence). CDR3 size: 13 residues. V gave up 3 bases and J gave up 6 bases, with 11 bases separating them.

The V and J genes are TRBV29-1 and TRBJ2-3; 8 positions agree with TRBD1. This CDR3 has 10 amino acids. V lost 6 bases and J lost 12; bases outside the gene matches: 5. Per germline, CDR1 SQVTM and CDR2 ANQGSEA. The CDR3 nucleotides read TGCAGCGTCGGACAGGGCCCCCAGTATTTT. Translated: CSVGQGPQYF.

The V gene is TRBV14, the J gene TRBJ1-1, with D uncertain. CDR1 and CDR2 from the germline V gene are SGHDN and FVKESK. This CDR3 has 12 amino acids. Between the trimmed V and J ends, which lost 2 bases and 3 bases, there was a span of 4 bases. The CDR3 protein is CASSQQYTEAFF. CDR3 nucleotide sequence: TGTGCCAGCAGCCAACAATACACTGAAGCTTTCTTT. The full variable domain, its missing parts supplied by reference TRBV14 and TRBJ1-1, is EAGVTQFPSHSVIEKGQTVTLRCDPISGHDNLYWYRRVMGKEIKFLLHFVKESKQDESGMPNNRFLAERTGGTYSTLKVQPAELEDSGVYFCASSQQYTEAFFGQGTRLTVV.

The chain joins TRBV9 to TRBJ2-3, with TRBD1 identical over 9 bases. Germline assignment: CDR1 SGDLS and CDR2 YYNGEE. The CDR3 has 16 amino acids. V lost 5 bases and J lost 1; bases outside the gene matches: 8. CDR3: CASSYSRDRGTDTQYF. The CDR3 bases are TGTGCCAGCAGTTACTCCCGGGACAGGGGCACAGATACGCAGTATTTT.

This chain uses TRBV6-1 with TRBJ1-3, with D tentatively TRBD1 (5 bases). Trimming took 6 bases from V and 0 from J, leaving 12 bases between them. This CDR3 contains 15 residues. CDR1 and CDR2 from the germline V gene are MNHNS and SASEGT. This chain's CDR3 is CASRLQALSGNTIYF. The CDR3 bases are TGTGCCAGCAGATTACAGGCCCTCTCTGGAAACACCATATATTTT.

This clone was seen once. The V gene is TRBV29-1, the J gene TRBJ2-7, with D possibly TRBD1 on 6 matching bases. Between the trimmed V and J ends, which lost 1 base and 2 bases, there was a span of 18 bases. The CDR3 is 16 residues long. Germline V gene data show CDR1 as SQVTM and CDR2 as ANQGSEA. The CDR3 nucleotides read TGCAGCGTTGAAGGGGGGCAGGGACAACGGCCCTACGAGCAGTACTTC. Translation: CSVEGGQGQRPYEQYF.

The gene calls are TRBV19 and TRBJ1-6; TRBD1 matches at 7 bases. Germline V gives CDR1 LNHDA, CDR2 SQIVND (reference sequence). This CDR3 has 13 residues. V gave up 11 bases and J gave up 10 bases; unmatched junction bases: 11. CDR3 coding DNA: TGTGCCTCTGGGGTAGACAGGGACTCACCCCTCCACTTT. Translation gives CASGVDRDSPLHF. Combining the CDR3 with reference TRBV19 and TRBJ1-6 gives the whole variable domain DGGITQSPKYLFRKEGQNVTLSCEQNLNHDAMYWYRQDPGQGLRLIYYSQIVNDFQKGDIAEGYSVSREKKESFPLTVTSAQKNPTAFYLCASGVDRDSPLHFGNGTRLTVT.

The CDR3 coding sequence is TGTGCCAGCAGCTTAGAGTCTTCTAGGCAGTACTTC. Its protein product is CASSLESSRQYF. The rearrangement links TRBV11-2 to TRBJ2-7; D is uncertain. The germline V and J ends were trimmed by 0 bases and 9 bases, with 9 bases remaining between them. This CDR3 spans 12 amino acids. Germline assignment: CDR1 SGHAT and CDR2 FQNNGV.

CDR3 sequence reads: CASSHGGQPQHF. The CDR3 region has the DNA TGTGCCAGCAGCCACGGGGGTCAGCCCCAGCATTTT. The J gene is TRBJ1-5, the V gene TRBV7-9; possible D gene TRBD1, 5 bases. Per germline, CDR1 SEHNR and CDR2 FQNEAQ (reference sequence). The CDR3 has 12 residues. V was clipped by 5 bases and J by 6 bases, with 8 bases between them.

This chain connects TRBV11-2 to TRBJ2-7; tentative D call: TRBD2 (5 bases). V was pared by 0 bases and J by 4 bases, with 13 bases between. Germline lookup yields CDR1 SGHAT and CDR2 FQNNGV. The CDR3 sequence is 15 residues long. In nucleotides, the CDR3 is TGTGCCAGCAGCTTAGATCGGGGTAGCTGGTACGAGCAGTACTTC. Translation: CASSLDRGSWYEQYF.

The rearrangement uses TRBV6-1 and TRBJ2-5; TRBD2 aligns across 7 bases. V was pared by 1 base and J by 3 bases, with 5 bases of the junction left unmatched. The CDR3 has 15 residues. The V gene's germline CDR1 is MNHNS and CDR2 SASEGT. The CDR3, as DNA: TGTGCCAGCAGTGAAGTTAGGACTAGAGAAGAGACCCAGTACTTC. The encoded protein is CASSEVRTREETQYF.

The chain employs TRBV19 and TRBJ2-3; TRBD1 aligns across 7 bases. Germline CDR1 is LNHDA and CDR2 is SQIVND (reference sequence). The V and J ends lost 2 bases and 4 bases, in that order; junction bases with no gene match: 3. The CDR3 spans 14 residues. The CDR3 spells CASSIRQGSDTQYF. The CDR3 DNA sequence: TGTGCCAGTAGTATACGACAGGGCTCAGATACGCAGTATTTT.

CDR3 sequence reads: CASSPGTGLSYEQYF. The DNA for the CDR3 is TGTGCCAGCAGCCCAGGGACAGGCCTTTCCTACGAGCAGTACTTC. V usage is TRBV11-2 and J usage is TRBJ2-7; 8 bases fit TRBD1. Germline V CDR1 and CDR2: SGHAT, FQNNGV. The CDR3 runs to 15 residues. J lost 1 base, V lost 5 bases, and 7 bases had no gene match.

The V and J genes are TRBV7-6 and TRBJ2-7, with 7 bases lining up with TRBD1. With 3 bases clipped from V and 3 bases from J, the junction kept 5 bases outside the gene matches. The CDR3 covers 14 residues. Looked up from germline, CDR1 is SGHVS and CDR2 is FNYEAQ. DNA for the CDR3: TGTGCCAGCAGCTTTCGGGCAGGGGGCTACGAGCAGTACTTC. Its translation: CASSFRAGGYEQYF.

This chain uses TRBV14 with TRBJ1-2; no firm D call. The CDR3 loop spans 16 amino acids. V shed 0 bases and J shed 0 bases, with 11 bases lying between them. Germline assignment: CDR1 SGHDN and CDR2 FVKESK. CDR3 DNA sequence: TGTGCCAGCAGCCAAGATTGGAGGAAAGCTAACTATGGCTACACCTTC. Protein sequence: CASSQDWRKANYGYTF.

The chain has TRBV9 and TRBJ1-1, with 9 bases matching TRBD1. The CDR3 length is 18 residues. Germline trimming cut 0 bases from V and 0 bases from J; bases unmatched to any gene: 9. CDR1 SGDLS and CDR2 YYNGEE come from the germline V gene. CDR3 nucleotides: TGTGCCAGCAGCGTAGGGGTAGGGCGGGACAGGGTGAACACTGAAGCTTTCTTT. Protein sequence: CASSVGVGRDRVNTEAFF.

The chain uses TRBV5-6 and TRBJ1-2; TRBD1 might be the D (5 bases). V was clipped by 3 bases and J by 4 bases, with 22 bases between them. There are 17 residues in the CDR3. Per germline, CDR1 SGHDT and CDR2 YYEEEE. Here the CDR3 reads CASSSNLKGLRFYGYTF. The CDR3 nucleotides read TGTGCCAGCAGCTCCAACCTCAAGGGGCTCCGGTTCTATGGCTACACCTTC.

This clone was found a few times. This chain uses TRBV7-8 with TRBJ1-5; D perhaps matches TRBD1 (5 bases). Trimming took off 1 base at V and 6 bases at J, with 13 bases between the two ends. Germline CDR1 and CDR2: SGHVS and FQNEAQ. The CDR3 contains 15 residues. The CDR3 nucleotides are TGTGCCAGCAGCTTAGGGGCAGGGATGGGTCAGCCCCAGCATTTT. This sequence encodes CASSLGAGMGQPQHF.

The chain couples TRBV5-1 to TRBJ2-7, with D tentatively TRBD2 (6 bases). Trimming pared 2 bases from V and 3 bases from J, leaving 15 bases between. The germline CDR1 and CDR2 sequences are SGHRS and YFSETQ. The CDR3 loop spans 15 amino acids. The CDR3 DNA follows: TGCGCCAGCAGCTTAGTTCCCTGGGGGGACTACGAGCAGTACTTC. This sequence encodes CASSLVPWGDYEQYF. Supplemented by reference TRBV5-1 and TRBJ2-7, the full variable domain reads KAGVTQTPRYLIKTRGQQVTLSCSPISGHRSVSWYQQTPGQGLQFLFEYFSETQRNKGNFPGRFSGRQFSNSRSEMNVSTLELGDSALYLCASSLVPWGDYEQYFGPGTRLTVT.

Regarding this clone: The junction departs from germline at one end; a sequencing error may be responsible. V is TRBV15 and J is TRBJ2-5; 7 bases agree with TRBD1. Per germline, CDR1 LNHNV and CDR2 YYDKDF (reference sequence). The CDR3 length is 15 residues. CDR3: CATSRGTDLQGTQYF. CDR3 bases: TGTGCCACCAGCAGGGGGACAGACCTTCAAGGGACCCAGTACTTC.

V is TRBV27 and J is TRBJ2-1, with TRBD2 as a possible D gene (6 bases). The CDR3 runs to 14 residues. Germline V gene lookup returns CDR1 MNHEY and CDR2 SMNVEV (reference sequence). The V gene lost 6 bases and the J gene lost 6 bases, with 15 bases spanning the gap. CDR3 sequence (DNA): TGTGCCAGCAGCCGTCTCGGGGGAATCAATGAGCAGTTCTTC. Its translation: CASSRLGGINEQFF.

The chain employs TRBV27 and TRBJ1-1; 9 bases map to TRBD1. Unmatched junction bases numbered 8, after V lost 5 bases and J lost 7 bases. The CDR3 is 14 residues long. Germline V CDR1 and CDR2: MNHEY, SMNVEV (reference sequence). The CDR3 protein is CASSPSGQGFEAFF. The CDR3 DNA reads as TGTGCCAGCAGTCCATCGGGACAGGGATTTGAAGCTTTCTTT.

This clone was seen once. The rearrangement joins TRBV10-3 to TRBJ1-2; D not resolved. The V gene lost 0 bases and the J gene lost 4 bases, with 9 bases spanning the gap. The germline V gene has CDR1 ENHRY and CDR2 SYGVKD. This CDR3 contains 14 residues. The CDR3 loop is CAISESEAVYGYTF. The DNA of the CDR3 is TGTGCCATCAGTGAGTCGGAGGCAGTCTATGGCTACACCTTC.